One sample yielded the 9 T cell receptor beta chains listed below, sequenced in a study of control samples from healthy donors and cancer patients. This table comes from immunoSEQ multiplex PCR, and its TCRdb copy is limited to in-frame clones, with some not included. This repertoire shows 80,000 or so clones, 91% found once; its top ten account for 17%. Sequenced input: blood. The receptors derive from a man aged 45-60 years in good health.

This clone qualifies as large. CDR3 sequence: CASSDEGRAGSYEQYF. CDR3 nucleotides: TGTGCCAGCAGTGATGAGGGGAGAGCGGGATCCTACGAGCAGTACTTC. V and J are TRBV2 and TRBJ2-7, with 7 bases identical to TRBD2. The CDR3 consists of 16 residues. The V and J ends lost 3 bases and 1 base, in that order; junction bases with no gene match: 9. Germline V gives CDR1 SNHLY, CDR2 FYNNEI.

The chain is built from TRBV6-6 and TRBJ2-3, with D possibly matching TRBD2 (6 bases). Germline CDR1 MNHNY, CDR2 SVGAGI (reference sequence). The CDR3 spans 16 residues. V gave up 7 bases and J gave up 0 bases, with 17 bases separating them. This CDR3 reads CASKGRGGTSTDTQYF. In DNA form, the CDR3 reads TGTGCCAGCAAAGGGCGGGGAGGAACTAGCACAGATACGCAGTATTTT.

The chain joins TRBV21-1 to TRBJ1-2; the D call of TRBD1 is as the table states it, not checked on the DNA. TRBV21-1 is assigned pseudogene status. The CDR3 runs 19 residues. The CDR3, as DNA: TGTGCCAGCAGCAAAGTAATAGGGGTATTCTACTTCGTTAACTATGGCTACACCTTC. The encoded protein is CASSKVIGVFYFVNYGYTF.

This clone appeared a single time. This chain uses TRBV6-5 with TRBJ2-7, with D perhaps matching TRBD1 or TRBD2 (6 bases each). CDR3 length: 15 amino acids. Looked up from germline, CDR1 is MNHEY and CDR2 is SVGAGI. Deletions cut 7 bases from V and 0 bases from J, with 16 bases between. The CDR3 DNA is TGTGCCAGCACCGAGGGTGGGGGGCGCTCCTACGAGCAGTACTTC. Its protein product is CASTEGGGRSYEQYF.

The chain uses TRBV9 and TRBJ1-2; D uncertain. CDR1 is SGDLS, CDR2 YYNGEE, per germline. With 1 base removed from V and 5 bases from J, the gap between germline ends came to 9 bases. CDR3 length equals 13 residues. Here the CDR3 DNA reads TGTGCCAGCAGCGTACAGGAAAATTATGGCTACACCTTC. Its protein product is CASSVQENYGYTF.

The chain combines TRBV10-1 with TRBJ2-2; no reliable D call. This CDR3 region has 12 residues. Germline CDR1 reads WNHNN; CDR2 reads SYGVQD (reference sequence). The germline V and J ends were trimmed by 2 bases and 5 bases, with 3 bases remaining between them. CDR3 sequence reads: CASSEGTGELFF. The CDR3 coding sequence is TGCGCCAGCAGTGAGGGGACCGGGGAGCTGTTTTTT.

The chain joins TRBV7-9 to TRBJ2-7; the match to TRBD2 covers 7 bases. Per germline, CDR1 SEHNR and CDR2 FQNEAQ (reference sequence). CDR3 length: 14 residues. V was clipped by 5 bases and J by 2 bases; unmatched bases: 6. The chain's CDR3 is CASSHSGTTYEQYF. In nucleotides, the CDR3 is TGTGCCAGCAGCCATTCAGGGACTACCTACGAGCAGTACTTC.

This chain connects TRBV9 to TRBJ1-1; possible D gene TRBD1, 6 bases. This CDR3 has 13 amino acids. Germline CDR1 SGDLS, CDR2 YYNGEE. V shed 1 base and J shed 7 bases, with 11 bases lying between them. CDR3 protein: CASSVTQTGEAFF. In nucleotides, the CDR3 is TGTGCCAGCAGCGTAACCCAGACAGGTGAAGCTTTCTTT.

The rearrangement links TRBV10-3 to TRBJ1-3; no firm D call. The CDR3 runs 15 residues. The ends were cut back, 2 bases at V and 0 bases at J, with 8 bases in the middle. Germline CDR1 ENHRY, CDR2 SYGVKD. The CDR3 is CAISEGIPSGNTIYF. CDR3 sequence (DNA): TGTGCCATCAGTGAGGGGATCCCCTCTGGAAACACCATATATTTT.